Listed below are T cell receptor beta chains from one sample, sequenced in a study of T cell responses to AZD1222 COVID-19 vaccine. Here immunoSEQ multiplex PCR was the method, and the copy in TCRdb shows in-frame clones only, minus some. The sample records over 110,000 clones, about 91% being singletons. Sequenced material: peripheral blood, taken 28 days after the second AZD1222 dose. These receptors originate from an adult who received the AZD1222 COVID-19 vaccine. Both conserved end residues are part of each CDR3. A D gene is named only where the DNA matches it firmly. Not all rows give a size; the values are once, few, many and, for expanded clones, a class.

few,TRBV3-1/TRBV3-2,TRBJ2-7,TRBD1,TGTGCCAGCAGCCAAGAGACAGGGGCCAACGAGCAGTACTTC,CASSQETGANEQYF
.,TRBV24-1,TRBJ1-1,TRBD1,TGTGCCACCAGTGACCGACAGGGAGTCACTGAAGCTTTCTTT,CATSDRQGVTEAFF
.,TRBV27,TRBJ1-4,TRBD1,TGTGCCAGCAGTTTATCGACTAGAGCCGGGACAGAAAATGAAAAACTGTTTTTT,CASSLSTRAGTENEKLFF
.,TRBV5-4,TRBJ1-3,.,TGTGCCAGCAGCTTCCGAGACGGTGGAAACACCATATATTTT,CASSFRDGGNTIYF
.,TRBV27,TRBJ1-1,.,TGTGCCAGCAGTTTGGGGGCCCCGAACACTGAAGCTTTCTTT,CASSLGAPNTEAFF
.,TRBV7-2,TRBJ1-4,.,TGTGCCAGCAGCTTAGAGCTTAATGAAAAACTGTTTTTT,CASSLELNEKLFF
.,TRBV5-4,TRBJ1-5,.,TGTGCCAGCAGCGTGTGGGGGGCCGGGGGTCAGCCCCAGCATTTT,CASSVWGAGGQPQHF
.,TRBV5-1,TRBJ2-5,TRBD2,TGCGCCAGCAGCTCTAGCGGGGGTGAAAGGACCCAGTACTTC,CASSSSGGERTQYF
.,TRBV5-1,TRBJ1-4,TRBD1,TGCGCCAGCAGCGCCGGGACAGTGAATGAAAAACTGTTTTTT,CASSAGTVNEKLFF
.,TRBV4-3,TRBJ1-1,TRBD1,TGCGCCAGCAGCCAAGGGGACAGGAACACTGAAGCTTTCTTT,CASSQGDRNTEAFF
.,TRBV10-3,TRBJ2-1,.,TGTGCCATCCCGGGACACGCGGACAATGAGCAGTTCTTC,CAIPGHADNEQFF
.,TRBV18,TRBJ2-1,.,TGTGCCAGCTCACCGACGCGCTGGCCGTACAATGAGCAGTTCTTC,CASSPTRWPYNEQFF
.,TRBV3-1/TRBV3-2,TRBJ1-2,TRBD1,TGTGCCAGCAGCCAAGGAGGACAGGGAGTTTATGGCTACACCTTC,CASSQGGQGVYGYTF
.,TRBV7-9,TRBJ1-2,.,TGTGCCAGCACCGGGGACGCAGACCTCTATGGCTACACCTTC,CASTGDADLYGYTF
.,TRBV7-9,TRBJ2-2,.,TGTGCCAGCACCCCACCTCGGGGTCGGGCCACCGGGGAGCTGTTTTTT,CASTPPRGRATGELFF
.,TRBV7-2,TRBJ2-1,TRBD2,TGTGCCAGCAGTTTAGGAAGCGGGAGCGGGAATGAGCAGTTCTTC,CASSLGSGSGNEQFF
.,TRBV12-3/TRBV12-4,TRBJ2-7,TRBD1,TGTGCCAGCAGTGACCGGGACAGCTACGAGCAGTACTTC,CASSDRDSYEQYF
.,TRBV5-5,TRBJ1-3,.,TGTGCCAGCAACTCGCCGAGCTCTGGAAACACCATATATTTT,CASNSPSSGNTIYF
.,TRBV5-4,TRBJ2-3,TRBD2,TGTGCCAGCAGCTTGGCGCCCAGCGGGATTAGCACAGATACGCAGTATTTT,CASSLAPSGISTDTQYF
.,TRBV4-1,TRBJ2-1,TRBD2,TGCGCCAGCAGCCCGAGGCCTAGCGGGACGTACAATGAGCAGTTCTTC,CASSPRPSGTYNEQFF
.,TRBV19,TRBJ1-2,.,TGTGCCAGTAGTATATCGGCAGGAAACTATGGCTACACCTTC,CASSISAGNYGYTF
.,TRBV6-6,TRBJ1-5,.,TGTGCCAGCAGTTACGAGGGAGTTCAGCCCCAGCATTTT,CASSYEGVQPQHF
.,TRBV6-5,TRBJ1-5,.,TGTGCCAGCAGCCTACATGGAAATAGCAATCAGCCCCAGCATTTT,CASSLHGNSNQPQHF
.,TRBV12-5,TRBJ2-7,.,TGTGCTAGTGGTTCCGCGGGGGACATAGGTTACGAGCAGTACTTC,CASGSAGDIGYEQYF
.,TRBV7-6,TRBJ1-1,.,TGTGCCAGCAGCCCCATCGGGCGGGGAAAAGCTTTCTTT,CASSPIGRGKAFF
.,TRBV13,TRBJ1-1,.,TGTGCCAGCTCCAAAAGAGGTCTGAACACTGAAGCTTTCTTT,CASSKRGLNTEAFF
.,TRBV19,TRBJ1-4,TRBD1,TGTGCCAGTACCGACAGGGGAGGTGAAAAACTGTTTTTT,CASTDRGGEKLFF
.,TRBV4-1,TRBJ2-1,.,TGCGCCAGCATGTCTGTGACTAGCTCCTACAATGAGCAGTTCTTC,CASMSVTSSYNEQFF
once,TRBV21-1,TRBJ2-7,.,TGTGCCAGCAGCAAACAGGGGGGATGGTACGAGCAGTACTTC,CASSKQGGWYEQYF
.,TRBV18,TRBJ1-1,TRBD1,TGTGCCAGCTCGTCCTACAGGGGCCTGAACACTGAAGCTTTCTTT,CASSSYRGLNTEAFF
.,TRBV30,TRBJ2-5,.,TGTGCCTATGAGGGACTCCGATGGGAGACCCAGTACTTC,CAYEGLRWETQYF
.,TRBV19,TRBJ1-4,.,TGTGCCAGTAGTATTTCGGGTTCGGTAAAACTGTTTTTT,CASSISGSVKLFF
.,TRBV6-2/TRBV6-3,TRBJ1-6,.,TGTGCCAGCAGTTACTCGGCAGGGGCAACACCCCTCCACTTT,CASSYSAGATPLHF
.,TRBV19,TRBJ1-1,TRBD1,TGTGCCAGTAGAGAAGGGACAGGGGGCACTGAAGCTTTCTTT,CASREGTGGTEAFF
few,TRBV6-1,TRBJ1-6,.,TGTGCCAGCAGTGAAATAGCCCCGGTTAATAATTCACCCCTCCACTTT,CASSEIAPVNNSPLHF
.,TRBV5-1,TRBJ2-1,TRBD2,TGCGCCAGCAGCCTGATGAGAGCGGGAGGCATAAATGAGCAGTTCTTC,CASSLMRAGGINEQFF
few,TRBV19,TRBJ1-5,.,TGTGCCAGTAGTCTTGGATTAGGGGGGGCCTCAAACGGGCAGCCCCAGCATTTT,CASSLGLGGASNGQPQHF
.,TRBV5-8,TRBJ1-1,.,TGTGCCAGCAGCTTGGGGCGATGGGGTGAAGCTTTCTTT,CASSLGRWGEAFF
many,TRBV6-5,TRBJ1-5,TRBD1,TGTGCCAGCAGTCGGACAGGAGCCTTAAGGCAGCCCCAGCATTTT,CASSRTGALRQPQHF
.,TRBV6-5,TRBJ1-1,.,TGTGCCAGCGCACGAGGGGGGCTCGAAGCTTTCTTT,CASARGGLEAFF
.,TRBV7-2,TRBJ1-5,.,TGTGCCAGCAGCGACGTAGGAAGGAGTCAGCCCCAGCATTTT,CASSDVGRSQPQHF
.,TRBV7-9,TRBJ1-3,.,TGTGCCAGCAGCTTTCGAGGCGACTCTGGAAACACCATATATTTT,CASSFRGDSGNTIYF
.,TRBV27,TRBJ1-4,.,TGTGCCAGCAGTTCTTCAGGGAGCAATGAAAAACTGTTTTTT,CASSSSGSNEKLFF
.,TRBV5-1,TRBJ1-1,.,TGCGCCAGCAGCTTAGCGGCGAACACTGAAGCTTTCTTT,CASSLAANTEAFF
.,TRBV20-1,TRBJ2-3,.,TGCAGTGCTAGGATCCGAGATACGCAGTATTTT,CSARIRDTQYF
few,TRBV27,TRBJ1-6,TRBD1,TGTGCCAGCTCTACAGGGGATGTGTCACCCCTCCACTTT,CASSTGDVSPLHF
.,TRBV19,TRBJ1-4,.,TGTGCCAGTATGAGGGGCCGGGAGGAGGAAAAACTGTTTTTT,CASMRGREEEKLFF
.,TRBV7-3,TRBJ1-2,.,TGTGCCAGCAGCTTAACATCGGCCGGAGAGGGCTACACCTTC,CASSLTSAGEGYTF
.,TRBV9,TRBJ2-1,TRBD2,TGTGCCAGCAGCTTCGTAGCGGGGGGGCCGATAAATGAGCAGTTCTTC,CASSFVAGGPINEQFF
.,TRBV2,TRBJ1-1,TRBD1,TGTGCCAGCAGTGAAAAGAGGGGGCCCACTGAAGCTTTCTTT,CASSEKRGPTEAFF
.,TRBV27,TRBJ1-1,.,.,CASSTSNTEAFF
.,TRBV10-1,TRBJ2-5,TRBD1,TGCGCCAGCAGCGGGACAGGGGGATTGGAGACCCAGTACTTC,CASSGTGGLETQYF
.,TRBV12-3/TRBV12-4,TRBJ1-1,.,TGTGCCAGCAGTTCGAACACTGAAGCTTTCTTT,CASSSNTEAFF
.,TRBV5-4,TRBJ1-4,TRBD1,TGTGCCAGCAGCAGCACTCAGGGGGCAACTAATGAAAAACTGTTTTTT,CASSSTQGATNEKLFF